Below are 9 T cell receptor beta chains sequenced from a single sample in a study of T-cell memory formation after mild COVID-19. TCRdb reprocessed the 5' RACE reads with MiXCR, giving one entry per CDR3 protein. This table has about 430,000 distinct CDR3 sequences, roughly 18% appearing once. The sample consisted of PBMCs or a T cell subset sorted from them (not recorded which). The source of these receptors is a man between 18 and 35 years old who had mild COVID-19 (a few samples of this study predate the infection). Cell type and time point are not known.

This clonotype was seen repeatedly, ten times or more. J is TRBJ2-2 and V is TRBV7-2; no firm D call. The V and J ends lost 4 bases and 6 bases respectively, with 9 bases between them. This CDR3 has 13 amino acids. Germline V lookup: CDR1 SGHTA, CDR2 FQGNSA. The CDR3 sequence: CASSSDLAGELFF. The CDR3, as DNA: TGTGCCAGCAGCTCGGACCTGGCCGGGGAGCTGTTTTTT.

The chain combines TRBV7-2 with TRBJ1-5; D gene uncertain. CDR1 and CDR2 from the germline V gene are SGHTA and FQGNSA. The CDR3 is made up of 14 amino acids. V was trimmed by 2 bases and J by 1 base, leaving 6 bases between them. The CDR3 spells CASSLSTSNQPQHF. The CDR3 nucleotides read TGTGCCAGCAGCTTAAGCACGAGCAATCAGCCCCAGCATTTT.

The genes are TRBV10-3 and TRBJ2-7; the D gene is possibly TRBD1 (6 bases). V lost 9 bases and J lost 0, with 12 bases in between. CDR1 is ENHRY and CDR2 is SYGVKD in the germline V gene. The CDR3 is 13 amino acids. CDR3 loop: CAINRDISYEQYF. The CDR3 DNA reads TGTGCCATTAACCGGGACATCTCCTACGAGCAGTACTTC.

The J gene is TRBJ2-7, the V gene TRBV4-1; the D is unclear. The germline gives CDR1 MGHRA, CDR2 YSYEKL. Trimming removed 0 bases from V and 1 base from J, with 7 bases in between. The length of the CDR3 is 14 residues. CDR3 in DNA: TGCGCCAGCAGCCAAGAATTAGGGTCCTACGAGCAGTACTTC. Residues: CASSQELGSYEQYF.

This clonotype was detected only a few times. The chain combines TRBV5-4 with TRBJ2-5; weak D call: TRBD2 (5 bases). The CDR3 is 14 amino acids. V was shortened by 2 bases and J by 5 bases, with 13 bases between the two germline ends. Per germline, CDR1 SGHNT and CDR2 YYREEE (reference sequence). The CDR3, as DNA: TGTGCCAGCAGCTTCTCGGGGAACTGGGAGACCCAGTACTTC. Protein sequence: CASSFSGNWETQYF.

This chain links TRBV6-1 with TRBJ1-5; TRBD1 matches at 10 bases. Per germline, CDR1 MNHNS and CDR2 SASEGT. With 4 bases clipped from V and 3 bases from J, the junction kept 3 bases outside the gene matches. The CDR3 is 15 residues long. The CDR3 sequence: CASSGGTGANQPQHF. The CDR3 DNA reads TGTGCCAGCAGTGGGGGGACAGGGGCCAATCAGCCCCAGCATTTT.

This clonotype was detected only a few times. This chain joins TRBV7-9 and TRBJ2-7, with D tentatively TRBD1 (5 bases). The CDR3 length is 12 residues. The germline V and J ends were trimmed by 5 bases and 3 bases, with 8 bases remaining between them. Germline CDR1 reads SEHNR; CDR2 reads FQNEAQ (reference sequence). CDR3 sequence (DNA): TGTGCCAGCAGCCCAGGGATCTACGAGCAGTACGTC. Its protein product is CASSPGIYEQYV.

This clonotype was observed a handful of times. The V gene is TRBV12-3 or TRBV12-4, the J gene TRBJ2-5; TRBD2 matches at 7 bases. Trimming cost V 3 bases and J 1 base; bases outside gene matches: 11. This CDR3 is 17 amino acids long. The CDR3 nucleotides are TGTGCCAGCAGTTTCGCCCGGACTAGAAGGGGCCAAGAGACCCAGTACTTC. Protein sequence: CASSFARTRRGQETQYF.

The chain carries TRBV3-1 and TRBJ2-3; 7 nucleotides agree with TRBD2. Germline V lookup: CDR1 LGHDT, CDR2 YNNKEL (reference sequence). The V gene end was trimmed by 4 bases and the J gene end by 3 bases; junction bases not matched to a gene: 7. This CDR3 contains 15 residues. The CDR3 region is CASSLSGAGTDTQYF. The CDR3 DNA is TGTGCCAGCAGCCTAAGCGGGGCCGGTACAGATACGCAGTATTTT.